This T cell receptor beta chain derives from a study of blood T cell repertoires in COVID-19 (dated by TCRdb to the early 2020s). As for the study more broadly: Samples from collaborators originated in the United States, Italy and Spain and spanned both the acute and convalescent phases of COVID-19. The prospective study material was composed of cDNA or gDNA derived from T cells, B-cell-depleted T cells, or PBMCs. Deeply sampled blood TCRbeta repertoires from subjects exposed to, actively infected with, or recovered from COVID-19 were included in the dataset. The repertoires were released in a freely available public database intended as a resource for research on the immune response to SARS-CoV-2. Samples came from the ongoing ImmuneRACE study (first 160 participants) plus 1,254 subjects from 6 global collaborators. A de-identified subject ID, COVID-19 status, age in years and sex were almost always included in the sample metadata. Where available, HLA class I and class II types were taken from metadata supplied by the sample provider and were not determined by assay-based typing.

The paper as a whole reports these results and caveats: How much clinical and demographic metadata was included differed by source and by participant, and the metadata was provided uncurated.

The trim is 1 base for V and 4 bases for J, with a gap of 8 bases between the germline ends. Its CDR3 holds 14 amino acids, cysteine through phenylalanine. Solely the CDR3 DNA is kept, with 42 bases framed from the first base. The germline V gene specifies SGHTS as CDR1 and YDEGEE as CDR2. A word on this clone: There is no known antigen for this receptor. The record has no base qualities; no much larger clone is one base away.

TCRbeta CDR3 regions were amplified from genomic DNA using the immunoSEQ Assay, a bias-controlled multiplex PCR. As for the authors' bioinformatics: The number of nucleated cells in each sample was estimated by amplification of reference gene primers within the assay. Sequence reads were collapsed and filtered to measure the absolute abundance of every unique TCRbeta CDR3 rearrangement. For each sample, productive Simpson clonality was calculated by taking the square root of Simpson's diversity index across productive rearrangements. The clones in this table, taken by TCRdb from immuneACCESS, are in-frame only. Not every clone is retained; where verified, under half of the shortfall comes from an unresolved V gene, and the cause of the rest is unknown. The DNA gave D and trimming, while V, J and clone size come from that table. Counted in this sample were about 320,000 clones; 75% to 85% of them appeared once. The ten biggest clones cover roughly 7.8% of the sample.

Collaborating institutions collected whole blood in K2EDTA tubes following their own protocols. For TCRbeta analysis, collaborators shipped samples in one of three forms: frozen whole blood, isolated PBMCs, or DNA extracted from either of those sample types. The specimen sequenced was peripheral blood. The TCR sequence derives from a human donor in a cohort sampled during active COVID-19. Recombination linked TRBV5-8 to TRBJ1-4; the D gene is perhaps TRBD1, on 6 matching bases. The DNA is TGTGCCAGCAGCTTGCGGGACAATAATGAAAAACTGTTTTTT. This sequence encodes CASSLRDNNEKLFF.